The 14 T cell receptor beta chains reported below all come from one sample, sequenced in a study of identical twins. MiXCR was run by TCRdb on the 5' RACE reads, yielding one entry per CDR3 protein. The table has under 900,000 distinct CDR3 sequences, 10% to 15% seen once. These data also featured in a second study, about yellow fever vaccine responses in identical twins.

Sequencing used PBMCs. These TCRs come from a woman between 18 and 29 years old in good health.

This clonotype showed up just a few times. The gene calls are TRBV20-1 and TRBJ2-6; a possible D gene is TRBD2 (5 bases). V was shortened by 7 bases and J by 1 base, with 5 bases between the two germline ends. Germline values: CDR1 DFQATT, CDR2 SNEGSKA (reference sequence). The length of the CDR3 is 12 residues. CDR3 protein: CSGGSGANVLTF. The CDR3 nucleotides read TGCAGTGGAGGGTCTGGGGCCAACGTCCTGACTTTC.

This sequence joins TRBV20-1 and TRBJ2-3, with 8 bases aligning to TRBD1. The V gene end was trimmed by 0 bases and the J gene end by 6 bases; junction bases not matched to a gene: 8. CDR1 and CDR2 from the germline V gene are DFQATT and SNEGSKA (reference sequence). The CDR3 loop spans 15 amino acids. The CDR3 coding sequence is TGCAGTGCTAGAGATCTGGACAGGGTGAAGGATACGCAGTATTTT. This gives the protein CSARDLDRVKDTQYF.

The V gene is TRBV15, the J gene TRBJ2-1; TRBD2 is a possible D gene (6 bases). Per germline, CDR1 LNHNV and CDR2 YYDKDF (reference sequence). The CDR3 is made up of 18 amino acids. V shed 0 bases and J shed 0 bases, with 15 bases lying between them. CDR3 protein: CATSRDFWTGSSYNEQFF. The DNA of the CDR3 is TGTGCCACCAGCAGAGATTTCTGGACCGGGAGCTCCTACAATGAGCAGTTCTTC.

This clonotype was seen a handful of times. The CDR3 sequence is CASSQRFGRPEFEDEQYV. The CDR3 coding sequence is TGTGCCAGCAGCCAACGTTTCGGGCGGCCGGAGTTTGAAGACGAGCAGTACGTC. The chain is built from TRBV14 and TRBJ2-7, with D unclear. CDR3 size: 18 residues. The ends were cut back, 2 bases at V and 5 bases at J, with 25 bases in the middle. CDR1 and CDR2 (germline): SGHDN, FVKESK.

CDR3 in DNA: TGCGCCAGCAGCTACCCGACAGGGGGCACACGGGATACGCAGTATTTT. Its translation is CASSYPTGGTRDTQYF. The chain links TRBV5-1 to TRBJ2-3, with 10 bases aligning to TRBD1. V lost 3 bases, J lost 6 bases, and 10 bases stayed unmatched. The CDR3 has 16 residues. The germline V gene encodes CDR1 SGHRS and CDR2 YFSETQ.

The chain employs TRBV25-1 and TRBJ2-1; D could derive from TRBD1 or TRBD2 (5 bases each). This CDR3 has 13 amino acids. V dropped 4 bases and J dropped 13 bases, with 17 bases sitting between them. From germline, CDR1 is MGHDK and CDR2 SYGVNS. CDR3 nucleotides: TGTGCCAGCAGTGCCATGTCCGGGACGTCTCAGTTCTTC. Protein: CASSAMSGTSQFF.

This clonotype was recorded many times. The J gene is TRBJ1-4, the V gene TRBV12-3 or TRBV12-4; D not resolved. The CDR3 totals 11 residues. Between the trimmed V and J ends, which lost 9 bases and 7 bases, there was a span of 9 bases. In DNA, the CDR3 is TGTGCCAGTTGTGGAGCTGAAAAACTGTTTTTT. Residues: CASCGAEKLFF.

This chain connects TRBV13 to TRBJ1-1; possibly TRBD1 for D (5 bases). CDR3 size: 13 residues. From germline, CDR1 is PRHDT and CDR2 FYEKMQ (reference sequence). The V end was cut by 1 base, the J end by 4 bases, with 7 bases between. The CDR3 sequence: CASSLDDSTEAFF. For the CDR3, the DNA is TGTGCCAGCAGCTTAGACGACAGCACTGAAGCTTTCTTT.

The DNA of the CDR3 is TGTGCCAGCAGCTTATATTCCGGGGGGGAATACGAGCAGTACTTC. This gives the protein CASSLYSGGEYEQYF. The chain combines TRBV7-9 with TRBJ2-7, with 8 bases lining up with TRBD2. The CDR3 has 15 residues. Germline V gene sequence: CDR1 SEHNR, CDR2 FQNEAQ (reference sequence). After removal of 2 bases from V and 4 bases from J, the junction contained 7 bases not matched to a gene.

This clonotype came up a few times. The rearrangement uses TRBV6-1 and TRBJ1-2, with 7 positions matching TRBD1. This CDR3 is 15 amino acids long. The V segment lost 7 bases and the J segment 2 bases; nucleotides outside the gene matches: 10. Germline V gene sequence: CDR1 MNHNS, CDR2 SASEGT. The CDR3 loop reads CASKDRYPSNYGYTF. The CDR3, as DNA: TGTGCCAGCAAGGACAGGTACCCTTCCAACTATGGCTACACCTTC.

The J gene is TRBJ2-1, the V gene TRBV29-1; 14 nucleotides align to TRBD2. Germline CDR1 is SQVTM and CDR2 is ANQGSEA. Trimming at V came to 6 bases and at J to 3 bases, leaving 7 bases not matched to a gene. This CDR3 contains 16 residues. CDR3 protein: CSVLGLAGERYNEQFF. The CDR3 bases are TGCAGCGTCCTGGGACTAGCGGGAGAACGCTACAATGAGCAGTTCTTC.

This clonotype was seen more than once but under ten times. CDR3 sequence reads: CASSLDRVTSYEQYF. The CDR3 bases are TGCGCCAGCAGCTTGGACAGGGTAACTTCCTACGAGCAGTACTTC. The chain recombines TRBV5-1 with TRBJ2-7; D is perhaps TRBD1 (6 bases). Between the trimmed V and J ends, which lost 0 bases and 1 base, there was a span of 11 bases. The germline gives CDR1 SGHRS, CDR2 YFSETQ. The CDR3 is 15 residues long.

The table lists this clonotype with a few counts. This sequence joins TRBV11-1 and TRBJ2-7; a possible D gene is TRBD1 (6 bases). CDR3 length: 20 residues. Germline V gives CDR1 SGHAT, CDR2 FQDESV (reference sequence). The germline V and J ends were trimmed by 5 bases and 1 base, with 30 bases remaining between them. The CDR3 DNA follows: TGTGCCAGCAGCCTACCCCAGACCAGTAGCGACAGGCCGACGTCCTACGAGCAGTACTTC. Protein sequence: CASSLPQTSSDRPTSYEQYF.

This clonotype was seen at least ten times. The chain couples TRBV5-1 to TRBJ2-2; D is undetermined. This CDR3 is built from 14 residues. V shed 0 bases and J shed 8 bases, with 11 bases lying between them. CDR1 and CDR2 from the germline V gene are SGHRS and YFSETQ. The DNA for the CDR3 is TGCGCCAGCAGCTTGGGGCTTCCCACGGGGGAGCTGTTTTTT. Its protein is CASSLGLPTGELFF. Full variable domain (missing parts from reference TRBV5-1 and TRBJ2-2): KAGVTQTPRYLIKTRGQQVTLSCSPISGHRSVSWYQQTPGQGLQFLFEYFSETQRNKGNFPGRFSGRQFSNSRSEMNVSTLELGDSALYLCASSLGLPTGELFFGEGSRLTVL.